One and the same sample provided the 27 T cell receptor beta chains below, sequenced in a study of blood T cells in healthy people across ages. A second about 7 to 12 cycle PCR used barcoded and J-beta primers. TCRdb re-derived calls from the 5' RACE reads in MiXCR, one entry per CDR3 protein. There are about 1 million distinct CDR3 sequences in the sample; approximately 25% occur only once, and around 0.75% lies in the top ten. The same data also contributed to another study, on T cells of mothers and their children.

Sequencing input: blood. The receptor set was obtained from a girl aged 2 to 10 in good health.

The CDR3 protein is CATMKGTSGRANEQFF. In DNA form, the CDR3 reads TGTGCCACCATGAAGGGAACTAGCGGGAGGGCGAATGAGCAGTTCTTC. J is TRBJ2-1 and V is TRBV21-1; no check of the table's D call, TRBD2, against the DNA was made. TRBV21-1 is a recognized pseudogene. The CDR3 loop spans 16 amino acids.

This clonotype was picked up a small number of times. This chain connects TRBV4-2 to TRBJ2-1; D perhaps matches TRBD2 (7 bases). V gave up 3 bases and J gave up 1 base, with 16 bases separating them. Germline V gives CDR1 LGHNA, CDR2 YNFKEQ. The CDR3 totals 17 residues. The CDR3 DNA reads TGTGCCAGCAGCCACCCCAAGGGGGGGGGTTCCTACAATGAGCAGTTCTTC. The encoded protein is CASSHPKGGGSYNEQFF.

This clonotype was counted many times. The chain joins TRBV12-3 or TRBV12-4 to TRBJ2-4; TRBD2 matches at 9 bases. Unmatched junction bases numbered 9, after V lost 7 bases and J lost 5 bases. This CDR3 comprises 15 residues. In DNA form, the CDR3 reads TGTGCCAGCACCTTAAAAATAGCGGGGGAAAACATTCAGTACTTC. Translation: CASTLKIAGENIQYF.

The gene calls are TRBV6-5 and TRBJ2-1; 7 bases are a match to TRBD1. The CDR3 has 13 amino acids. V shed 2 bases and J 7 bases; nucleotides not matched to a gene: 2. CDR1 MNHEY and CDR2 SVGAGI come from the germline V gene. DNA of the CDR3: TGTGCCAGCAGTTACACGACAGGGAATGAGCAGTTCTTC. It yields the protein CASSYTTGNEQFF.

This clonotype was seen more than once but under ten times. V and J are TRBV20-1 and TRBJ2-5; either TRBD1 or TRBD2 may fit D (5 bases each). The CDR3 covers 13 residues. Germline lookup yields CDR1 DFQATT and CDR2 SNEGSKA (reference sequence). With 7 bases removed from V and 5 bases from J, the gap between germline ends came to 17 bases. CDR3 residues: CSVSPREWETQYF. The CDR3 DNA sequence: TGCAGTGTTAGCCCCAGGGAGTGGGAGACCCAGTACTTC.

This clonotype was found a few times. The V gene is TRBV27, the J gene TRBJ2-7; D might be TRBD1 or TRBD2, each matching 6 bases. The CDR3 sequence is 15 residues long. V was trimmed by 5 bases and J by 4 bases, leaving 18 bases between them. The germline CDR1 and CDR2 sequences are MNHEY and SMNVEV (reference sequence). The CDR3 reads CASSHPLGGRYEQYF. CDR3 nucleotide sequence: TGTGCCAGCAGTCACCCCCTTGGGGGGCGATACGAGCAGTACTTC.

The V call is TRBV2, the J call TRBJ2-1, with 14 bases identical to TRBD2. Germline V gene sequence: CDR1 SNHLY, CDR2 FYNNEI. V shed 8 bases and J 8 bases; nucleotides not matched to a gene: 5. The CDR3 contains 14 residues. As DNA, the CDR3 is TGTGCCAGCTCGGGACTAGCGGGAGACGATGAGCAGTTCTTC. Amino acid sequence: CASSGLAGDDEQFF.

This clonotype has only a few counts. The chain couples TRBV12-3 or TRBV12-4 to TRBJ1-6; D is unresolved. This CDR3 has 13 amino acids. The ends were cut back, 6 bases at V and 0 bases at J, with 3 bases in the middle. The CDR3 spells CASSNSYNSPLHF. CDR3 DNA sequence: TGTGCCAGCAGCAACTCCTATAATTCACCCCTCCACTTT.

This clonotype was seen ten or more times. The CDR3 coding sequence is TGCAGCGTCGTGGTAGGGCCCTATGGCTACACCTTC. Its protein product is CSVVVGPYGYTF. The V and J genes are TRBV29-1 and TRBJ1-2; no clear D gene. The CDR3 is 12 amino acids. Trimming removed 6 bases at V and 4 bases at J, with 12 bases between. CDR1 is SQVTM, CDR2 ANQGSEA, per germline. Based on the CDR3 plus reference TRBV29-1 and TRBJ1-2, the full variable domain is SAVISQKPSRDICQRGTSLTIQCQVDSQVTMMFWYRQQPGQSLTLIATANQGSEATYESGFVIDKFPISRPNLTFSTLTVSNMSPEDSSIYLCSVVVGPYGYTFGSGTRLTVV.

The table lists this clonotype with a count of one. The J gene is TRBJ2-5, the V gene TRBV29-1; 11 bases are shared with TRBD1. The CDR3 sequence is 13 residues long. With V trimmed by 6 bases and J by 2 bases, 2 bases remained unmatched. The germline CDR1 and CDR2 sequences are SQVTM and ANQGSEA. The DNA for the CDR3 is TGCAGCGTGGGACAGGGGGGACAAGAGACCCAGTACTTC. It specifies CSVGQGGQETQYF. Drawing the rest from reference TRBV29-1 and TRBJ2-5, the complete variable domain is SAVISQKPSRDICQRGTSLTIQCQVDSQVTMMFWYRQQPGQSLTLIATANQGSEATYESGFVIDKFPISRPNLTFSTLTVSNMSPEDSSIYLCSVGQGGQETQYFGPGTRLLVL.

This clonotype was seen more than once but under ten times. V and J are TRBV7-9 and TRBJ2-7, with D possibly matching TRBD2 (5 bases). CDR1 is SEHNR and CDR2 is FQNEAQ in the germline V gene (reference sequence). The CDR3 contains 15 residues. V dropped 4 bases and J dropped 1 base, with 14 bases sitting between them. The CDR3 region has the DNA TGTGCCAGCAGCTACCAGTCAGGAGGATCCTACGAGCAGTACTTC. Its translation is CASSYQSGGSYEQYF.

The CDR3 DNA reads as TGCGCCAGCAGCCAAGAGGAAGGCTATACGAACTATGGCTACACCTTC. It translates to CASSQEEGYTNYGYTF. This chain uses TRBV4-3 with TRBJ1-2; D is uncertain. CDR1 is LGHNA and CDR2 is YSLEER in the germline V gene. The CDR3 loop spans 16 amino acids. V gave up 0 bases and J gave up 2 bases, with 13 bases separating them.

The chain joins TRBV20-1 to TRBJ2-1; 9 bases agree with TRBD2. This CDR3 has 15 amino acids. V was clipped by 3 bases and J by 6 bases; unmatched bases: 9. Germline CDR1 is DFQATT and CDR2 is SNEGSKA (reference sequence). The CDR3 DNA is TGCAGTGCTAGTTTCTTTAGCGGGGGCCCCAATGAGCAGTTCTTC. Translated: CSASFFSGGPNEQFF.

The rearrangement uses TRBV6-6 and TRBJ2-2; 8 bases match TRBD1. CDR1 is MNHNY, CDR2 SVGAGI, per germline (reference sequence). The CDR3 is 16 residues long. J was trimmed by 0 bases and V by 4 bases; bases with no gene match: 4. The CDR3 DNA follows: TGTGCCAGCAGTTTCTCGGACAGGGCGAACACCGGGGAGCTGTTTTTT. It encodes CASSFSDRANTGELFF.

The chain joins TRBV5-4 to TRBJ2-5; maybe TRBD1 (6 bases). Trimming cost V 4 bases and J 2 bases, with 12 bases left between them. From germline, CDR1 is SGHNT and CDR2 YYREEE (reference sequence). The CDR3 totals 14 residues. The CDR3 DNA reads TGTGCCAGCAGCGCGGACAGTACTCAAGAGACCCAGTACTTC. It specifies CASSADSTQETQYF.

V gene TRBV6-2 or TRBV6-3 combines with J gene TRBJ2-5; D is perhaps TRBD2 (6 bases). Germline V gives CDR1 MNHEY, CDR2 SVGEGT. The CDR3 consists of 16 residues. V was shortened by 0 bases and J by 4 bases, with 15 bases between the two germline ends. The CDR3 DNA reads as TGTGCCAGCAGTTACTCGACTCGGGGGTCGGGAGAGACCCAGTACTTC. Its protein is CASSYSTRGSGETQYF.

This clonotype was seen a handful of times. V gene TRBV12-3 or TRBV12-4 combines with J gene TRBJ1-1; TRBD1 matches at 7 bases. V was clipped by 3 bases and J by 5 bases; unmatched bases: 6. This CDR3 has 14 amino acids. In DNA, the CDR3 is TGTGCCAGCAGTTTTACAGGGGAAGGAACTGAAGCTTTCTTT. Amino acids: CASSFTGEGTEAFF.

This chain joins TRBV28 and TRBJ2-1; D gene ambiguous. Trimming pared 8 bases from V and 5 bases from J, leaving 19 bases between. Germline V lookup: CDR1 MDHEN, CDR2 SYDVKM. This CDR3 contains 15 residues. The CDR3 here is CASRTSLIPHNEQFF. The DNA of the CDR3 is TGTGCCAGCCGAACCTCGTTGATTCCACACAATGAGCAGTTCTTC.

This clonotype came up a few times. The genes are TRBV12-3 or TRBV12-4 and TRBJ2-3, with D possibly matching TRBD2 (5 bases). This CDR3 region has 16 residues. V was shortened by 4 bases and J by 2 bases, with 16 bases between the two germline ends. CDR3: CASSSILSGYTDTQYF. The CDR3, as DNA: TGTGCCAGCAGTTCCATCTTATCGGGATACACAGATACGCAGTATTTT.

This rearrangement joins TRBV11-3 to TRBJ2-5, with D possibly TRBD2 on 7 matching bases. Germline lookup yields CDR1 SGHNT and CDR2 YENEEA. This CDR3 region has 16 residues. V was cut by 2 bases and J by 5 bases, with 18 bases left in between. This CDR3 reads CASSLRSGTMGETQYF. CDR3 coding DNA: TGTGCCAGCAGCTTACGGAGCGGGACAATGGGGGAGACCCAGTACTTC.

This clonotype has only a few counts. V gene TRBV28 combines with J gene TRBJ1-6; TRBD1 matches at 8 bases. CDR3 length: 15 amino acids. Germline trimming cut 6 bases from V and 10 bases from J; bases unmatched to any gene: 11. Germline assignment: CDR1 MDHEN and CDR2 SYDVKM. The CDR3 loop reads CASSGGQGINSPLHF. CDR3 nucleotides: TGTGCCAGCAGCGGTGGACAGGGAATTAACTCACCCCTCCACTTT.

This clonotype was seen only a few times. The rearrangement joins TRBV7-2 to TRBJ2-5; D not certain. The CDR3 totals 13 residues. Trimming shortened V by 3 bases and J by 1 base, and 6 bases separated the two germline ends. Per the germline V gene, CDR1 is SGHTA and CDR2 is FQGNSA. The CDR3 coding sequence is TGTGCCAGCAGCTTTTGGGCCCAAGAGACCCAGTACTTC. Translated: CASSFWAQETQYF.

This clonotype has only a few counts. The CDR3 bases are TGCGCCAGCATTGCAGTAATGGACCCGAACAGGGAGCAGTTCTTC. Translated, it gives CASIAVMDPNREQFF. The V and J genes are TRBV5-1 and TRBJ2-1, with D perhaps matching TRBD1 (5 bases). Looked up from germline, CDR1 is SGHRS and CDR2 is YFSETQ. The CDR3 is made up of 15 amino acids. V lost 6 bases, J lost 10 bases, and 23 bases lay in between.

The chain joins TRBV6-1 to TRBJ1-4, with 8 nucleotides matching TRBD1. This CDR3 is 16 amino acids long. After removal of 6 bases from V and 8 bases from J, the junction contained 14 bases not matched to a gene. CDR1 and CDR2 (germline): MNHNS, SASEGT. CDR3 bases: TGTGCCAGCAGCACCGCCCTGACAGGGGCGGGCGAAAAACTGTTTTTT. This encodes CASSTALTGAGEKLFF.

This sequence joins TRBV12-3 or TRBV12-4 and TRBJ2-5, with D perhaps TRBD1 or TRBD2 (5 bases each). Trimming removed 3 bases at V and 11 bases at J, with 19 bases between. The CDR3 length is 14 residues. This CDR3 is CASSFLRDAGEQYF. The CDR3 coding sequence is TGTGCCAGCAGTTTTCTCCGGGACGCCGGTGAGCAGTACTTC.

In this sample, this clonotype turned up a few times. The chain has TRBV9 and TRBJ2-3; the match to TRBD2 covers 8 bases. V lost 0 bases to trimming and J lost 5 bases; unmatched junction nucleotides: 11. Germline V CDR1 and CDR2: SGDLS, YYNGEE. CDR3 length: 17 amino acids. CDR3 sequence reads: CASSVGNGGAREDTQYF. CDR3 coding DNA: TGTGCCAGCAGCGTAGGTAACGGGGGGGCCAGGGAAGATACGCAGTATTTT.

The chain carries TRBV4-3 and TRBJ2-7; TRBD1 matches at 7 bases. CDR1 is LGHNA, CDR2 YSLEER, per germline. Losses at the gene ends were 0 bases for V and 3 bases for J; bases not matched to a gene: 5. The CDR3 covers 15 residues. The CDR3 reads CASSQDRGQFYEQYF. In DNA, the CDR3 is TGCGCCAGCAGCCAAGATCGGGGACAGTTCTACGAGCAGTACTTC.